This T cell receptor (beta chain) was captured in a study of long-term antiretroviral therapy in people with HIV. The CDR3 is 15 amino acids. Between the trimmed V and J ends, which lost 6 bases and 5 bases, there was a span of 19 bases. CDR1 and CDR2 from the germline V gene are LNHDA and SQIVND (reference sequence). On this clone itself: The target antigen is unknown.

The run of the v3.0 immunoSEQ assay was at survey level. Profiling relied on immunoSEQ multiplex PCR, and the TCRdb table lists in-frame clones only, not all of them. This sample yields 15,000 to 20,000 clones, of which roughly four fifths are seen a single time; roughly 9.5% belongs to the top ten. General observations from the study: Among HIV repertoires, CDR3 length ranges were narrower than those of controls. On ART adherence, viral resistance or therapy changes, no data were available.

All donors provided no fewer than one pre-ART and no fewer than two post-ART PBMC samples. Cryopreserved PBMC samples of roughly 1-10 million cells were used for DNA extraction. The sequence derives from a young man with HIV. This specimen consisted of unsorted PBMCs, obtained 0.3 years after starting antiretroviral therapy. This sequence joins TRBV19 and TRBJ2-5; TRBD2 might be the D (7 bases). DNA for the CDR3: TGTGCCAGTAGCGGCCTCGGGGGGCCGTCGGAGACCCAGTACTTC. Protein sequence: CASSGLGGPSETQYF.